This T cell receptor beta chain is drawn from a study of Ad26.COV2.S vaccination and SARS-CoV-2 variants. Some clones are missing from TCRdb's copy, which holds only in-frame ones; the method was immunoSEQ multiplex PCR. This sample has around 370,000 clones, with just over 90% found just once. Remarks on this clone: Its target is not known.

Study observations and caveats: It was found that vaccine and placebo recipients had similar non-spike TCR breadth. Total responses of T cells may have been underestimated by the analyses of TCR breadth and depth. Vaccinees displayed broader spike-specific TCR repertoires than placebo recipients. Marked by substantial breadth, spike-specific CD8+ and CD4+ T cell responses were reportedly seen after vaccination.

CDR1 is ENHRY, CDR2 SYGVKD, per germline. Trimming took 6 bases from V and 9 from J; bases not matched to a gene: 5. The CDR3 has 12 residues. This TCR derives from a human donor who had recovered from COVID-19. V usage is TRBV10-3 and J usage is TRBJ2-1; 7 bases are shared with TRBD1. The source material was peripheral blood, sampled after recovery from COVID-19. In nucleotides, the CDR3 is TGTGCCATCAGCGTACCAGGGGGTGAGCAGTTCTTC. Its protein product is CAISVPGGEQFF.